This T cell receptor (beta chain) derives from a study of T cell repertoires in cytomegalovirus infection. Background on the study: It was the public TCR beta signatures that indicated both CMV infection and matching HLA type.

TCRdb recomputed calls from the reads with MiXCR, one row per CDR3 protein. Among under 300,000 distinct CDR3 sequences listed, roughly an eighth were seen once. Findings and limits, study-wide: The ex vivo response showed dominance by HLA-C-restricted CMV-specific TCR beta clonotypes. Carriers of CMV plus the relevant HLA were identified by cumulative public TCR beta family frequency.

As regards this clonotype: Its antigen is unknown. This could be a read error, since a much larger clone is one nucleotide away. It is likely a read error, because the conserved phenylalanine at the end of the CDR3 is missing.

Sequencing used PBMCs. The TCR originated in a human donor in good health (CMV status not recorded). Some clones in this sample may be carry-over from other donors' samples.

The DNA for the CDR3 is TGTGCCAGCAGCTCTCAGGGGGCAGGATCCTACAATGAGCAGTTCCTC. Translating gives CASSSQGAGSYNEQFL. The chain has TRBV7-2 and TRBJ2-1; 8 bases match TRBD1. The germline gives CDR1 SGHTA, CDR2 FQGNSA. There are 16 residues in the CDR3. Trimming took 4 bases from V and 1 from J; bases not matched to a gene: 6.